The 8 T cell receptor beta chains given below trace back to one sample, sequenced in a study of blood T cell repertoires in COVID-19. Only in-frame clones appear in the TCRdb table, and some are missing; sequencing was by immunoSEQ multiplex PCR. The table has roughly 130,000 clones, about 88% seen once. Sequencing used peripheral blood. The receptor source for this set is a human donor with COVID-19, enrolled during active disease. The donor label of this sample is uncertain.

About this clone itself: The same CDR3 can be traced to other DNA sequences in this sample. The chain carries TRBV19 and TRBJ2-1, with 8 bases lining up with TRBD1. The junction had 7 bases not matched to a gene; V was cut back by 3 bases and J by 3 bases. The germline gives CDR1 LNHDA, CDR2 SQIVND (reference sequence). CDR3 length equals 16 residues. CDR3 nucleotides: TGTGCCAGTAGTATGGTTGGGGACAGGCTCTACAATGAGCAGTTCTTC. It encodes CASSMVGDRLYNEQFF.

The chain links TRBV7-2 to TRBJ2-3, with TRBD2 matching 14 bases. J was trimmed by 9 bases and V by 4 bases; bases with no gene match: 9. CDR3 length equals 16 residues. The germline V gene encodes CDR1 SGHTA and CDR2 FQGNSA. CDR3 residues: CASSSRTSGGRGTQYF. The CDR3 nucleotides read TGTGCCAGCAGCTCCCGGACTAGCGGGGGGAGAGGAACGCAGTATTTT. The full variable domain, completed using reference TRBV7-2 and TRBJ2-3, is GAGVSQSPSNKVTEKGKDVELRCDPISGHTALYWYRQSLGQGLEFLIYFQGNSAPDKSGLPSDRFSAERTGGSVSTLTIQRTQQEDSAVYLCASSSRTSGGRGTQYFGPGTRLTVL.

V and J are TRBV10-1 and TRBJ2-7; 7 bases map to TRBD1. The trim removed 8 bases at V and 4 bases at J, leaving 20 bases unmatched. CDR3 size: 17 residues. Germline assignment: CDR1 WNHNN and CDR2 SYGVQD (reference sequence). The CDR3 sequence: CASPLIVDRERVYEQYF. In DNA form, the CDR3 reads TGCGCCAGCCCCCTTATTGTCGACAGGGAAAGGGTTTACGAGCAGTACTTC.

The chain couples TRBV6-1 to TRBJ1-2, with 11 bases matching TRBD1. With 3 bases clipped from V and 8 bases from J, the junction kept 5 bases outside the gene matches. The CDR3 contains 14 residues. Germline values: CDR1 MNHNS, CDR2 SASEGT. The CDR3 DNA follows: TGTGCCAGCAGTGACGGACAGGGGGCTAGAGGCTACACCTTC. It translates to CASSDGQGARGYTF.

Comments on this clone: The sample holds other DNA sequences that translate to the same CDR3. The chain uses TRBV12-3 or TRBV12-4 and TRBJ1-2, with 7 bases that match TRBD1. The CDR3 spans 12 residues. The V gene end was trimmed by 3 bases and the J gene end by 7 bases; junction bases not matched to a gene: 2. The CDR3: CASSLAGGGYTF. The CDR3 nucleotides are TGTGCCAGCAGTTTGGCAGGGGGTGGCTACACCTTC.

The chain has TRBV11-3 and TRBJ2-6; D perhaps matches TRBD2 (5 bases). The CDR3 length is 18 residues. The germline V gene encodes CDR1 SGHNT and CDR2 YENEEA. V was shortened by 0 bases and J by 0 bases, with 12 bases between the two germline ends. The CDR3 here is CASSLEEAGLSGANVLTF. The DNA for the CDR3 is TGTGCCAGCAGCTTAGAGGAGGCAGGCCTCTCTGGGGCCAACGTCCTGACTTTC. Variable domain in full (rest from reference TRBV11-3 and TRBJ2-6): EAGVVQSPRYKIIEKKQPVAFWCNPISGHNTLYWYLQNLGQGPELLIRYENEEAVDDSQLPKDRFSAERLKGVDSTLKIQPAELGDSAVYLCASSLEEAGLSGANVLTFGAGSRLTVL.

This chain uses TRBV5-5 with TRBJ1-6; D ambiguous. V shed 7 bases and J shed 8 bases, with 16 bases lying between them. This CDR3 spans 14 amino acids. The germline V gene encodes CDR1 SGHKS and CDR2 YYEKEE (reference sequence). DNA for the CDR3: TGTGCCAGCGCTCAGGCCTCCTTTTATTCACCCCTCCACTTT. It codes for CASAQASFYSPLHF.

V is TRBV19 and J is TRBJ2-3; D is unresolved. V shed 5 bases and J shed 6 bases, with 9 bases lying between them. This CDR3 contains 12 residues. The germline gives CDR1 LNHDA, CDR2 SQIVND (reference sequence). The CDR3 protein is CASSPSRDTQYF. The CDR3 DNA is TGTGCCAGTAGTCCATCGAGGGATACGCAGTATTTT. The whole variable domain, remainder taken from reference TRBV19 and TRBJ2-3, is DGGITQSPKYLFRKEGQNVTLSCEQNLNHDAMYWYRQDPGQGLRLIYYSQIVNDFQKGDIAEGYSVSREKKESFPLTVTSAQKNPTAFYLCASSPSRDTQYFGPGTRLTVL.